One and the same sample provided the 8 T cell receptor beta chains below, sequenced in a study of blood T cell repertoires in COVID-19. The assay was immunoSEQ multiplex PCR, and TCRdb's table has in-frame clones only and misses some. The table records around 140,000 clones, more than 60% of them present only once. The sequencing sample was made of peripheral blood. All receptors come from a woman in her fifties or sixties with active or convalescent COVID-19.

This chain connects TRBV6-1 to TRBJ1-5, with 7 bases that match TRBD1. The V gene's germline CDR1 is MNHNS and CDR2 SASEGT. The CDR3 length is 17 residues. With V trimmed by 4 bases and J by 9 bases, 18 bases remained unmatched. CDR3 protein: CASSVVASRGFLRPQHF. The CDR3 coding sequence is TGTGCCAGCAGTGTCGTCGCTTCCAGGGGGTTTTTACGGCCCCAGCATTTT.

A few counts support this clone. This sequence joins TRBV27 and TRBJ2-1; the match to TRBD2 covers 11 bases. The germline V gene encodes CDR1 MNHEY and CDR2 SMNVEV (reference sequence). V gave up 5 bases and J gave up 3 bases; unmatched junction bases: 3. The CDR3 contains 15 residues. The CDR3 reads CASSRGLADYNEQFF. The CDR3 DNA is TGTGCCAGCAGTAGGGGACTAGCGGACTACAATGAGCAGTTCTTC.

V and J are TRBV20-1 and TRBJ2-7, with D possibly TRBD1 on 6 matching bases. Germline values: CDR1 DFQATT, CDR2 SNEGSKA (reference sequence). V was shortened by 3 bases and J by 0 bases, with 12 bases between the two germline ends. The CDR3 runs to 14 residues. The CDR3 bases are TGCAGTGCTAGTGGACAGCGAAGCTCCTACGAGCAGTACTTC. Amino acid sequence: CSASGQRSSYEQYF.

The chain couples TRBV30 to TRBJ2-4, with 8 bases lining up with TRBD1. Per the germline V gene, CDR1 is GTSNPN and CDR2 is SVGIG (reference sequence). This CDR3 comprises 14 residues. V lost 5 bases and J lost 5; bases outside the gene matches: 8. CDR3 amino acids: CAWGPRQGQNIQYF. The CDR3 nucleotides read TGTGCCTGGGGCCCACGACAGGGGCAAAACATTCAGTACTTC.

The chain links TRBV6-5 to TRBJ1-1; maybe TRBD1 (5 bases). The ends were cut back, 8 bases at V and 11 bases at J, with 24 bases in the middle. The CDR3 runs 14 residues. Germline V gene data show CDR1 as MNHEY and CDR2 as SVGAGI. The CDR3 is CASAKPGRGVDAFF. The CDR3 bases are TGTGCCAGCGCCAAGCCGGGTAGGGGTGTTGATGCTTTCTTT.

The V gene is TRBV4-1, the J gene TRBJ1-2; D ambiguous. Trimming cost V 0 bases and J 5 bases, with 10 bases left between them. There are 14 residues in the CDR3. Germline V lookup: CDR1 MGHRA, CDR2 YSYEKL. The DNA of the CDR3 is TGCGCCAGCAGCCAAGAGAACCGGGAATATGGCTACACCTTC. Protein product: CASSQENREYGYTF.

This clone was seen just once. The genes are TRBV6-5 and TRBJ2-3, with D perhaps TRBD2 (6 bases). Trimming pared 6 bases from V and 1 base from J, leaving 11 bases between. Germline values: CDR1 MNHEY, CDR2 SVGAGI. There are 14 residues in the CDR3. CDR3 in DNA: TGTGCCAGCAGGCCGGGACTCGGCACAGATACGCAGTATTTT. Translation gives CASRPGLGTDTQYF.

The chain has TRBV30 and TRBJ2-1, with 13 positions matching TRBD2. Germline CDR1 is GTSNPN and CDR2 is SVGIG (reference sequence). Trimming cost V 0 bases and J 7 bases; bases outside gene matches: 3. CDR3 length: 15 residues. The CDR3 spells CAWSVRLAGGNEQFF. As DNA, the CDR3 is TGTGCCTGGAGTGTACGACTAGCGGGGGGTAATGAGCAGTTCTTC.